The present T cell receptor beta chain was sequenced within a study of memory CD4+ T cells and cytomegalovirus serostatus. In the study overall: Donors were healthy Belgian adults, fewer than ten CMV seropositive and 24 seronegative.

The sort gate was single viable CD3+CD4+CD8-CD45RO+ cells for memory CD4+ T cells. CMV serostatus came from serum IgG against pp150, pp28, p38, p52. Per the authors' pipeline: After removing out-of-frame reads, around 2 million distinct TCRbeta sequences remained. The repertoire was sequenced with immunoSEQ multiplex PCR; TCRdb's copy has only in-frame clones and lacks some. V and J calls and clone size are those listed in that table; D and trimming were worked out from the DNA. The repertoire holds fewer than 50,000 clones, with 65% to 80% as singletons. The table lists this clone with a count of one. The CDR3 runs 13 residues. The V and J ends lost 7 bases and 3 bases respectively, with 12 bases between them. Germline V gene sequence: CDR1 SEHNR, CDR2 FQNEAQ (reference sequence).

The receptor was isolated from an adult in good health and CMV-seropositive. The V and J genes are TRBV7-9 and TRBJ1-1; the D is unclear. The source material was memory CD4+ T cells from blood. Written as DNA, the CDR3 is TGTGCCAGCACCCCCGTGAGGTACACTGAAGCTTTCTTT. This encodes CASTPVRYTEAFF.